The entry below gives a single TCR beta chain sequence along with its context. Its target is unknown. These data belong to a study of OX40 agonist ivuxolimab in advanced cancers. Study-level information: Patients with hepatocellular carcinoma, melanoma, renal cell or head and neck cancer made up the dose-escalation patients.

Sequencing used immunoSEQ multiplex PCR; TCRdb keeps in-frame clones, though not all of them. The sample has approximately 72,000 clones, 88% seen once; the top ten hold approximately 0.86%. It was autoimmune disease history or systemic immunosuppression that excluded patients. Study conclusions and caveats: Low normalized T-cell clonal expansion was additionally recorded for some nonresponders.

Germline V lookup: CDR1 MGHRA, CDR2 YSYEKL. Trimming removed 0 bases at V and 6 bases at J, with 11 bases between. CDR3 size: 15 residues. The sequence was obtained from an adult with an advanced solid tumor such as melanoma, head and neck, liver or kidney cancer. This chain connects TRBV4-1 to TRBJ2-2; D call uncertain. Source: CD4+ or CD8+ T cells sorted from blood, taken in a trial of the OX40 agonist ivuxolimab. CDR3 amino acids: CASSQEAGLPGELFF. The CDR3 bases are TGCGCCAGCAGCCAAGAAGCAGGTCTGCCCGGGGAGCTGTTTTTT.